This TCR beta chain was captured in a study of patients and donors after allogeneic stem cell transplantation. TCRdb reprocessed the RT-PCR reads via MiXCR and lists one record per CDR3 protein. The table has approximately 150,000 distinct CDR3 sequences, 24% seen once. The germline CDR1 and CDR2 sequences are SGHRS and YFSETQ. CDR3 length: 15 amino acids. Deletions cut 1 base from V and 0 bases from J, with 8 bases between. This clonotype was observed a few times. Sequenced sample: blood, either unsorted or a sorted T cell fraction (not recorded which). The rearrangement joins TRBV5-1 to TRBJ1-3; D gene ambiguous. The clonotype originates from a human donor who was either an allogeneic HSCT recipient or a stem cell or donor lymphocyte infusion donor (not recorded which). It is not recorded whose cells these are; they may come from a transplant donor. The CDR3 sequence is CASSLKTDSGNTIYF. DNA of the CDR3: TGCGCCAGCAGCTTGAAGACTGACTCTGGAAACACCATATATTTT. Full variable domain (remainder filled in from reference TRBV5-1 and TRBJ1-3): KAGVTQTPRYLIKTRGQQVTLSCSPISGHRSVSWYQQTPGQGLQFLFEYFSETQRNKGNFPGRFSGRQFSNSRSEMNVSTLELGDSALYLCASSLKTDSGNTIYFGEGSWLTVV.